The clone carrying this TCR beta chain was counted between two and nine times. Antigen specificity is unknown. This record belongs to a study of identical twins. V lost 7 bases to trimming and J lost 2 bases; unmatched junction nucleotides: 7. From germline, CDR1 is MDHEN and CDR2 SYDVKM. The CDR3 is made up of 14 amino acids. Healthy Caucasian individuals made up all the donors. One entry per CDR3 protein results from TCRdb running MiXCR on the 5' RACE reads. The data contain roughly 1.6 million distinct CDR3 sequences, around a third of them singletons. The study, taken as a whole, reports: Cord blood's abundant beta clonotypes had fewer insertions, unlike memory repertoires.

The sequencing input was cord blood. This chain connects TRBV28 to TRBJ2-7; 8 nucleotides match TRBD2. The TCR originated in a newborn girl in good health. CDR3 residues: CASKESGSPYEQYF. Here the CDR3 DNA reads TGTGCCAGCAAGGAAAGCGGGAGCCCCTACGAGCAGTACTTC.